This T cell receptor beta chain was captured by sequencing in a study of Ad26.COV2.S vaccination and SARS-CoV-2 variants. The V segment lost 6 bases and the J segment 7 bases; nucleotides outside the gene matches: 6. Germline CDR1 is LNHDA and CDR2 is SQIVND (reference sequence). The CDR3 is 14 residues long. Treatment described: roughly 18 received Ad26.COV2.S at low or high dose, single or two shots; 5 received placebo; per-sample allocation not given. On day 63 after the first injection, vaccine and placebo recipients gave samples. Here immunoSEQ multiplex PCR was the method, and the copy in TCRdb shows in-frame clones only, minus some. The table includes around 400,000 clones, around 91% detected once. In the case of this clone: Its antigen is undetermined.

Study observations and caveats: People who got the vaccine had more spike-specific TCR breadth than people who got placebo.

This receptor was identified in a person aged 18-60 years who received the Ad26.COV2.S COVID-19 vaccine or a placebo. Sequences were derived from peripheral blood, sampled in a trial of Ad26.COV2.S vaccine versus placebo. The chain carries TRBV19 and TRBJ1-4, with 9 bases fitting TRBD1. This CDR3 reads CASRNRGQSEKLFF. DNA of the CDR3: TGTGCCAGTAGGAACAGGGGGCAAAGTGAAAAACTGTTTTTT.